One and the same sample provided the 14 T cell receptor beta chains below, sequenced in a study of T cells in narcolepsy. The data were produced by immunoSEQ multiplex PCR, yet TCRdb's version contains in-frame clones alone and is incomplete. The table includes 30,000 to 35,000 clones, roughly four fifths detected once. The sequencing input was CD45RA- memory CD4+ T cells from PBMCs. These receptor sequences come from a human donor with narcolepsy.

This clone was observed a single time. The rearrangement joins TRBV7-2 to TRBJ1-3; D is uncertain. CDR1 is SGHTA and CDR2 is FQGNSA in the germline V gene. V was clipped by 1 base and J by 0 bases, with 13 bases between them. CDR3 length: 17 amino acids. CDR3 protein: CASSLVGSPFSGNTIYF. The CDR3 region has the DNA TGTGCCAGCAGCTTAGTGGGCAGTCCATTCTCTGGAAACACCATATATTTT.

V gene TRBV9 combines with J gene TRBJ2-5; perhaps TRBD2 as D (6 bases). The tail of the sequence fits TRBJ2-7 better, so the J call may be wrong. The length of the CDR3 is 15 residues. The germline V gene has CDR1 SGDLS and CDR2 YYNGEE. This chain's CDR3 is CASSVAGVSSYEQYF. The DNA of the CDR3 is TGTGCCAGCAGCGTAGCGGGGGTAAGCTCCTACGAGCAGTACTTC.

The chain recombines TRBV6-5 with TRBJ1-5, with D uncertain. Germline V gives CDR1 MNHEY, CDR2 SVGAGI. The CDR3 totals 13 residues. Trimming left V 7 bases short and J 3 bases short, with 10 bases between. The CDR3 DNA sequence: TGTGCCAGCACTTCCCCTAACAATCAGCCCCAGCATTTT. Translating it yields CASTSPNNQPQHF.

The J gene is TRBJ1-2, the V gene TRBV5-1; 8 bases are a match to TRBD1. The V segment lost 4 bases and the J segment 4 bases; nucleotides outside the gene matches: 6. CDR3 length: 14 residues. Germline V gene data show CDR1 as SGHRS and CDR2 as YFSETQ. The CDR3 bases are TGCGCCAGCAGCCCCCCCGGACAGGGCTATGGCTACACCTTC. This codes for CASSPPGQGYGYTF. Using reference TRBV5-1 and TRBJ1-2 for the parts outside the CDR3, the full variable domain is KAGVTQTPRYLIKTRGQQVTLSCSPISGHRSVSWYQQTPGQGLQFLFEYFSETQRNKGNFPGRFSGRQFSNSRSEMNVSTLELGDSALYLCASSPPGQGYGYTFGSGTRLTVV.

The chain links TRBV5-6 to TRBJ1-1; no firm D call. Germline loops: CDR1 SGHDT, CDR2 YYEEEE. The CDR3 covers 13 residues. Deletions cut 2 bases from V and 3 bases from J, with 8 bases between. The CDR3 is CASSLERDTEAFF. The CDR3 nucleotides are TGTGCCAGCAGCTTAGAGAGGGACACTGAAGCTTTCTTT. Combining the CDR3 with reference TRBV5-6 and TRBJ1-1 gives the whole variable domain DAGVTQSPTHLIKTRGQQVTLRCSPKSGHDTVSWYQQALGQGPQFIFQYYEEEERQRGNFPDRFSGHQFPNYSSELNVNALLLGDSALYLCASSLERDTEAFFGQGTRLTVV.

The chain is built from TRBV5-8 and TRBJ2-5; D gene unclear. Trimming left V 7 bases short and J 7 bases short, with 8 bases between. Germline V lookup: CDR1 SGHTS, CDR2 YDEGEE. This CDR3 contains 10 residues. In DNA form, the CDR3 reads TGTGCCAGCGCTTGGGGGACCCAGTACTTC. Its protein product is CASAWGTQYF.

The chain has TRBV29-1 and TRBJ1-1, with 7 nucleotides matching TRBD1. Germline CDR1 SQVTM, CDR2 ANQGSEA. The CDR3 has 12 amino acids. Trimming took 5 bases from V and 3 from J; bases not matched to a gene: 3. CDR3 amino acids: CSVSRGYTEAFF. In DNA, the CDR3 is TGCAGCGTTTCCAGGGGGTACACTGAAGCTTTCTTT.

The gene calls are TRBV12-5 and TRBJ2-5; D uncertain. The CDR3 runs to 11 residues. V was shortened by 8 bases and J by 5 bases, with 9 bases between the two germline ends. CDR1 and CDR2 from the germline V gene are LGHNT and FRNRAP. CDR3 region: CASSQLETQYF. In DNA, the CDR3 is TGTGCTAGTAGTCAACTCGAGACCCAGTACTTC.

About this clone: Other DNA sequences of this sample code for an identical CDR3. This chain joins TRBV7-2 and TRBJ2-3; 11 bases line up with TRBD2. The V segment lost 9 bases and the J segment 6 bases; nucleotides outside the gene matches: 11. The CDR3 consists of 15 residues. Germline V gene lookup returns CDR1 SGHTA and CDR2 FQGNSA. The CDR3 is CASSLLAGGPDTQYF. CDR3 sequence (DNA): TGTGCCAGTAGCCTGCTAGCGGGGGGCCCCGATACGCAGTATTTT.

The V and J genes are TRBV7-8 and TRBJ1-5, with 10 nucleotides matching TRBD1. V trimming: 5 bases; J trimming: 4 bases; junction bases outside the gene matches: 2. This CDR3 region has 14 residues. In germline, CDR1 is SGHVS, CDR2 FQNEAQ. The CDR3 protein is CASSRTGGNQPQHF. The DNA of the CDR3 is TGTGCCAGCAGCCGGACAGGGGGTAATCAGCCCCAGCATTTT.

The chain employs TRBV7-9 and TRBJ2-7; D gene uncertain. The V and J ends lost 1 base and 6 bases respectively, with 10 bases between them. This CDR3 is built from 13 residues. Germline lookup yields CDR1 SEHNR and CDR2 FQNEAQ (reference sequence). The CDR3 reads CASSLEAGSEQYF. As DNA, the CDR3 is TGTGCCAGCAGCTTAGAGGCCGGCTCCGAGCAGTACTTC.

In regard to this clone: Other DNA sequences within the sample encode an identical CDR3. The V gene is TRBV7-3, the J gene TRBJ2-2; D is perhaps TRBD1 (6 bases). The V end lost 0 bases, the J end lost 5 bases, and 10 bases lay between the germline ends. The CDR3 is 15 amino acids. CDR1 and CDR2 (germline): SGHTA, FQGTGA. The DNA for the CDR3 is TGTGCCAGCAGCTTAACAGGGGGTCGGACCGGGGAGCTGTTTTTT. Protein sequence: CASSLTGGRTGELFF.

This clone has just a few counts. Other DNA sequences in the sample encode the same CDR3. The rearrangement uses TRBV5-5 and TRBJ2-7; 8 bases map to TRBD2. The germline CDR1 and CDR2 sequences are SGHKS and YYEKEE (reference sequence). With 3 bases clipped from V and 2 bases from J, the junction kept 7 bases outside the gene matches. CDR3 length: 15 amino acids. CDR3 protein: CASSSIAGPTYEQYF. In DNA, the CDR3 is TGTGCCAGCAGCTCAATAGCGGGGCCCACCTACGAGCAGTACTTC.

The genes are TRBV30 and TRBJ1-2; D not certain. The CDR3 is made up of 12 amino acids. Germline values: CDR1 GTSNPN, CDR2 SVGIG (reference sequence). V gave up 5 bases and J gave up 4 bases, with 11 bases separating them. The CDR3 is CAWQASSYGYTF. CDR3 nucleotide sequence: TGTGCCTGGCAGGCTAGTTCCTATGGCTACACCTTC. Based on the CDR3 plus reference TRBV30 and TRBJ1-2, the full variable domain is SQTIHQWPATLVQPVGSPLSLECTVEGTSNPNLYWYRQAAGRGLQLLFYSVGIGQISSEVPQNLSASRPQDRQFILSSKKLLLSDSGFYLCAWQASSYGYTFGSGTRLTVV.